This TCR beta chain was profiled in a study of metastatic and nonmetastatic thyroid tumors. This clone is medium-sized by share. Antigen specificity is unknown. TCRdb ran MiXCR on the PCR reads. Here the sample spans several thousand clones, about 33% being singletons. Deletions cut 1 base from V and 0 bases from J, with 22 bases between. CDR3 length equals 19 residues. Germline V gene lookup returns CDR1 GTSNPN and CDR2 SVGIG (reference sequence). Study-level points and caveats: Benign nodules were reported to have significantly lower TCR beta diversity than malignant thyroid tumors, in blood and tumor.

Thyroid surgery took place with no prior treatment in any patient. The receptor was derived from a male donor with papillary thyroid cancer or a benign thyroid nodule (not recorded which). Some clones in this sample may be carry-over from other donors' samples. This rearrangement joins TRBV30 to TRBJ1-3, with a tentative D call TRBD1 (6 bases). Sequenced: adjacent normal tissue. CDR3 protein: CAWSDVRTAGASSGNTIYF. The CDR3 nucleotides are TGTGCCTGGAGTGACGTTAGGACAGCGGGCGCCAGCTCTGGAAACACCATATATTTT.